Listed below are T cell receptor beta chains from one sample, sequenced in a study of cytomegalovirus exposure and HLA in healthy donors. Some clones are missing from TCRdb's copy, which holds only in-frame ones; the method was immunoSEQ multiplex PCR. The data contain 99,000 or so clones, approximately 80% of them singletons. Source material: PBMCs. These receptors were taken from a woman aged 18-29 years in good health and CMV-seropositive. Each CDR3 is given with its conserved first and last residue. A D gene is named only where the DNA matches it firmly. A row's size may be missing; if present it is once, few, many or a size class.

J: TRBJ2-1; D: TRBD2; size: .; V: TRBV15; CDR3: CATSRGLAGEDEQFF; DNA: TGTGCCACCAGCAGGGGACTAGCGGGAGAGGATGAGCAGTTCTTC
J: TRBJ1-5; D: .; size: .; V: TRBV6-1; CDR3: CASSGPGGGLSNQPQHF; DNA: TGTGCCAGCAGTGGACCTGGGGGGGGGTTAAGCAATCAGCCCCAGCATTTT
J: TRBJ2-7; D: TRBD1; size: .; V: TRBV4-1; CDR3: CASSLLRDRFNEQYF; DNA: TGCGCCAGCAGCCTTCTCAGGGACAGGTTCAACGAGCAGTACTTC
J: TRBJ1-4; D: .; size: .; V: TRBV5-6; CDR3: CASSSRTLREGDEKLFF; DNA: TGTGCCAGCAGCTCCCGTACACTCAGGGAGGGGGATGAAAAACTGTTTTTT
J: TRBJ2-7; D: TRBD2; size: few; V: TRBV2; CDR3: CASSALAGPYEQYF; DNA: TGTGCCAGCAGTGCTCTAGCGGGACCCTACGAGCAGTACTTC
J: TRBJ1-4; D: TRBD1; size: .; V: TRBV7-9; CDR3: CASSFTAGQGNEKLFF; DNA: TGTGCCAGCAGCTTTACTGCGGGACAGGGTAATGAAAAACTGTTTTTT
J: TRBJ2-1; D: TRBD2; size: .; V: TRBV7-2; CDR3: CASSWTSGSYNEQFF; DNA: TGTGCCAGCAGCTGGACTAGCGGGAGCTACAATGAGCAGTTCTTC
J: TRBJ2-7; D: .; size: many; V: TRBV6-1; CDR3: CASRPYSSYEQYF; DNA: TGTGCCAGCAGGCCGTATAGCTCCTACGAGCAGTACTTC
J: TRBJ2-3; D: .; size: .; V: TRBV4-1; CDR3: CASSQLGPLTDTQYF; DNA: TGCGCCAGCAGCCAATTGGGCCCCCTCACAGATACGCAGTATTTT
J: TRBJ2-7; D: TRBD2; size: few; V: TRBV30; CDR3: CAWSERGTRPYEQYF; DNA: TGTGCCTGGAGTGAGCGTGGGACTAGGCCCTACGAGCAGTACTTC
J: TRBJ2-3; D: .; size: .; V: TRBV7-6; CDR3: CASSSERQTDTQYF; DNA: TGTGCCAGCAGCTCCGAGCGACAGACAGATACGCAGTATTTT
J: TRBJ1-2; D: TRBD1; size: .; V: TRBV19; CDR3: CASRIGQDLRSGYTF; DNA: TGTGCCAGTAGGATAGGACAGGATTTAAGGAGTGGCTACACCTTC
J: TRBJ2-7; D: TRBD2; size: .; V: TRBV18; CDR3: CASSPGLAVLSYEQYF; DNA: TGTGCCAGCTCCCCGGGACTAGCGGTTCTCTCCTACGAGCAGTACTTC
J: TRBJ1-4; D: TRBD1; size: .; V: TRBV19; CDR3: CASSIWGQSNEKLFF; DNA: TGTGCCAGTAGTATCTGGGGACAGTCTAATGAAAAACTGTTTTTT
J: TRBJ2-1; D: TRBD2; size: few; V: TRBV29-1; CDR3: CSVEDLPSGIRNEQFF; DNA: TGCAGCGTTGAAGATCTCCCTAGCGGGATCCGAAATGAGCAGTTCTTC
J: TRBJ1-5; D: .; size: .; V: TRBV6-6; CDR3: CASRNIDQPQHF; DNA: TGTGCCAGCAGGAACATCGATCAGCCCCAGCATTTT
J: TRBJ1-1; D: .; size: few; V: TRBV7-9; CDR3: CASSAWTDMNTEAFF; DNA: TGTGCCAGCAGCGCATGGACAGATATGAACACTGAAGCTTTCTTT
J: TRBJ1-4; D: TRBD1; size: few; V: TRBV5-1; CDR3: CASSLTGGGEKLFF; DNA: TGCGCCAGCAGCCTGACAGGGGGGGGTGAAAAACTGTTTTTT
J: TRBJ2-2; D: TRBD2; size: .; V: TRBV11-2; CDR3: CASSPQTGTSGRRTGELFF; DNA: TGTGCCAGCAGCCCACAGACCGGGACTAGCGGGAGGAGGACCGGGGAGCTGTTTTTT
J: TRBJ1-2; D: .; size: .; V: TRBV6-6; CDR3: CASTLAGGYGYTF; DNA: TGTGCCAGTACCCTCGCGGGGGGATATGGCTACACCTTC
J: TRBJ2-7; D: .; size: .; V: TRBV7-9; CDR3: CASRRAENYEQHF; DNA: TGTGCCAGCAGGCGGGCAGAGAATTACGAGCAGCACTTC
J: TRBJ2-4; D: TRBD1; size: .; V: TRBV5-6; CDR3: CASRQGAGERSTAKNIQYF; DNA: TGTGCCAGCAGACAGGGGGCGGGGGAGAGGTCTACGGCCAAAAACATTCAGTACTTC
J: TRBJ1-1; D: .; size: .; V: TRBV30; CDR3: CAWSVGTTNTNTEAFF; DNA: TGTGCCTGGAGTGTAGGGACAACCAACACGAACACTGAAGCTTTCTTT
J: TRBJ2-1; D: .; size: .; V: TRBV28; CDR3: CASRDSAYSGEQFF; DNA: TGTGCCAGCCGGGACTCTGCTTACTCGGGTGAGCAGTTCTTC
J: TRBJ1-1; D: TRBD1; size: .; V: TRBV7-9; CDR3: CASSLGATGGDTEAFF; DNA: TGTGCCAGCAGCTTAGGGGCGACAGGGGGGGACACTGAAGCTTTCTTT
J: TRBJ2-1; D: TRBD2; size: once; V: TRBV30; CDR3: CAWRLTSGSSYNEQFF; DNA: TGTGCCTGGAGGTTGACTAGCGGGAGCTCCTACAATGAGCAGTTCTTC
J: TRBJ2-7; D: TRBD2; size: once; V: TRBV30; CDR3: CAWSVAGPYEQYF; DNA: TGTGCCTGGAGCGTAGCGGGACCCTACGAGCAGTACTTC
J: TRBJ2-3; D: TRBD2; size: .; V: TRBV10-1; CDR3: CASGEGLAGGSSTDTQYF; DNA: TGCGCCAGTGGTGAGGGACTAGCGGGAGGCTCTAGCACAGATACGCAGTATTTT
J: TRBJ2-7; D: .; size: .; V: TRBV11-2; CDR3: CASSLARRGEQYF; DNA: TGTGCCAGCAGCTTAGCCCGTAGGGGTGAGCAGTACTTC
J: TRBJ2-7; D: .; size: .; V: TRBV18; CDR3: CASSPGGAGEQYF; DNA: TGTGCCAGCTCACCAGGCGGGGCGGGCGAGCAGTACTTC
J: TRBJ2-1; D: .; size: .; V: TRBV28; CDR3: CASSWEKDSNEQFF; DNA: TGTGCCAGCAGCTGGGAGAAGGACAGCAATGAGCAGTTCTTC
J: TRBJ1-1; D: .; size: .; V: TRBV19; CDR3: CASSIGGKAFF; DNA: TGTGCCAGTAGTATAGGAGGGAAAGCTTTCTTT
J: TRBJ2-3; D: TRBD2; size: .; V: TRBV5-1; CDR3: CASSRVAGGPKDTQYF; DNA: TGCGCCAGCAGCCGAGTAGCGGGAGGGCCTAAAGATACGCAGTATTTT
J: TRBJ1-5; D: TRBD1; size: once; V: TRBV6-5; CDR3: CASSYSGTANQPQHF; DNA: TGTGCCAGCAGTTATTCCGGGACAGCCAATCAGCCCCAGCATTTT
J: TRBJ1-5; D: TRBD1; size: .; V: TRBV7-8; CDR3: CASSASGTGVNQPQHF; DNA: TGTGCCAGCAGCGCCTCCGGGACAGGGGTTAATCAGCCCCAGCATTTT
J: TRBJ2-1; D: TRBD2; size: few; V: TRBV13; CDR3: CASSLIPGTSGRESSYNEQFF; DNA: TGTGCCAGCAGCTTAATCCCCGGGACTAGCGGGAGGGAGAGCTCCTACAATGAGCAGTTCTTC
J: TRBJ1-2; D: .; size: .; V: TRBV6-1; CDR3: CASMHRTGYTF; DNA: TGTGCCAGCATGCACAGGACAGGCTACACCTTC
J: TRBJ2-7; D: TRBD1; size: .; V: TRBV5-1; CDR3: CASSAGTVTYEQYF; DNA: TGCGCCAGCAGCGCCGGGACAGTGACCTACGAGCAGTACTTC
J: TRBJ2-7; D: TRBD2; size: .; V: TRBV6-1; CDR3: CASSEGGGREYEQYF; DNA: TGTGCCAGCAGTGAAGGGGGCGGGAGGGAATACGAGCAGTACTTC
J: TRBJ2-5; D: .; size: .; V: TRBV28; CDR3: CASSSPGVVLQETQYF; DNA: TGTGCCAGCAGTTCCCCCGGGGTGGTATTACAAGAGACCCAGTACTTC